The clone carrying this T cell receptor (beta chain) was seen more than once but under ten times. Its target is not known. This sample stems from a study of Graves' ophthalmopathy and Graves' hyperthyroidism. Study-wide points: A 13-signature model separated ophthalmopathy from stable hyperthyroidism, reaching roughly 85% sensitivity and approximately 81% specificity cross-validated.

Amplification from RNA transcripts yielded the TCR beta CDR3 regions. HTBI primers were employed in first-round RT-PCR, then a second-round multiplex PCR followed. TCRdb used MiXCR to reprocess the multiplex PCR reads, holding one entry per CDR3 protein. The sample includes 650,000 to 900,000 distinct CDR3 sequences, roughly two fifths of them seen just once. Donors with ophthalmopathy: moderate-to-severe activity, CAS ≥3, NOSPECS ≥4, duration under 3 months. Clinical symptoms, serum thyroxine, TRAb, thyroid ultrasound and orbital computed tomography determined diagnosis. Sequences were obtained from peripheral blood. The receptor was derived from an adult man with Graves' ophthalmopathy.

In nucleotides, the CDR3 is TGCAGTGCTAGAGATCGGGGGGGCGGTGCTGGCTACACCTTC. This sequence encodes CSARDRGGGAGYTF. The J gene is TRBJ1-2, the V gene TRBV20-1, with D possibly TRBD1 on 6 matching bases. Germline CDR1 reads DFQATT; CDR2 reads SNEGSKA (reference sequence). The CDR3 covers 14 residues. Trimming took 0 bases from V and 7 from J, leaving 15 bases between them.